Described below is a single T cell receptor beta chain sequence and its context. This clone was observed once. Its antigen specificity is not known. No base quality information exists; no much larger clone differs at one position. These data come from a study of blood T cell repertoires in COVID-19 (dated by TCRdb to 2018 to 2020). Background for the entire study: The collaborator samples originated in the United States, Italy and Spain and spanned the acute and convalescent phases of COVID-19. The sample metadata nearly always contained a de-identified subject ID, COVID-19 status, age in years and sex. The dataset comprised deeply sampled blood TCRbeta repertoires from subjects exposed to, actively infected with, or recovered from COVID-19. Where available, HLA class I and class II types were taken from metadata supplied by the sample provider and were not determined by assay-based typing. The material from the prospective study consisted of cDNA or gDNA derived from T cells, B-cell-depleted T cells, or PBMCs. The repertoires were released in a freely available public database intended as a resource for research on the immune response to SARS-CoV-2. The samples were drawn from the first 160 participants of the ongoing ImmuneRACE study and from 1,200 or so subjects provided by 6 global collaborators. General conclusions and limits of the study: The amount of clinical and demographic metadata varied by source and participant and was provided uncurated.

The V and J ends are trimmed by 2 bases and 8 bases, leaving 16 bases between them. CDR1 and CDR2 are read off the germline V gene as SGHTA and FQGNSA. The CDR3 starts with the cysteine, ends with the phenylalanine, and has 15 residues. The retained sequence is limited to the CDR3, 45 bases, with the frame set at the first base. Whole blood was collected in K2EDTA tubes by collaborating institutions according to the institutions' own protocols. Collaborator samples were shipped for TCRbeta analysis as frozen whole blood, isolated PBMCs, or DNA extracted from either sample type. The immunoSEQ Assay, a bias-controlled multiplex PCR, was used to amplify TCRbeta CDR3 regions from genomic DNA. In the source study's methods: The number of nucleated cells in each sample was estimated from the amplification of reference gene primers within the assay. To quantify the absolute abundance of each unique TCRbeta CDR3 rearrangement, sequence reads were collapsed and filtered. Productive Simpson clonality was computed per sample as the square root of Simpson's diversity index over productive rearrangements. The immuneACCESS repertoire file appears here via TCRdb, limited to in-frame rearrangements. These files lack a portion of the clones; in checked studies, under half of the deficit traces to unresolved V genes, and the cause of the others is not known. D and trimming come from the DNA, and the V and J calls and clone size come from that table. In this sample the table shows 70,000 to 95,000 clones, roughly 90% of which occur a single time. The ten largest make up 2% to 3% of the sample.

Source material: peripheral blood. The chain uses TRBV7-2 and TRBJ2-1; tentative D gene TRBD2, with 5 bases matching. The sequence derives from a man aged 50 to 60 with acute or convalescent COVID-19. The nucleotide sequence is given as TGTGCCAGCAGCTTAAACGGGGTCGCCTCGCATGAGCAGTTCTTC. This codes for CASSLNGVASHEQFF.